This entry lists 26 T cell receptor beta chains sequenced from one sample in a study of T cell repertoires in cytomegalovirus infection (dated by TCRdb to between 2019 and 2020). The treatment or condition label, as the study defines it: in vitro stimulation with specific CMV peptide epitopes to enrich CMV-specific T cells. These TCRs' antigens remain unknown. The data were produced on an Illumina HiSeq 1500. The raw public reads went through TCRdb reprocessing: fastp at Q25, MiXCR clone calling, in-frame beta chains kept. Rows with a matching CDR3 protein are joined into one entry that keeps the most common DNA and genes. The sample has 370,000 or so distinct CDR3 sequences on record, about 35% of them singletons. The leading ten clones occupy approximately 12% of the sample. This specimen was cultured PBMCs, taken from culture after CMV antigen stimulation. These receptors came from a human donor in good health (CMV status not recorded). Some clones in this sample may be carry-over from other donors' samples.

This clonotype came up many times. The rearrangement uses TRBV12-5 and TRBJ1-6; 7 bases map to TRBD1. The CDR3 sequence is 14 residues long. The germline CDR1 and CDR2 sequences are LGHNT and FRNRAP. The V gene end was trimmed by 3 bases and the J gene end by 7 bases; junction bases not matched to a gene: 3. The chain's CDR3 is CASGFGQANSPLHF. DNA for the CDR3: TGTGCTAGTGGTTTCGGACAGGCAAATTCACCCCTCCACTTT.

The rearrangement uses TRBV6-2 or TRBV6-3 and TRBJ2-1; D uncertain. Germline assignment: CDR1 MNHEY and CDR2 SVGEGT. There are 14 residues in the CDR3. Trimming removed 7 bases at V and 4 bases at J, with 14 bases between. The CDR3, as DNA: TGTGCCAGCACAGTCCTGTCTTATTACAATGAGCAGTTCTTC. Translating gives CASTVLSYYNEQFF.

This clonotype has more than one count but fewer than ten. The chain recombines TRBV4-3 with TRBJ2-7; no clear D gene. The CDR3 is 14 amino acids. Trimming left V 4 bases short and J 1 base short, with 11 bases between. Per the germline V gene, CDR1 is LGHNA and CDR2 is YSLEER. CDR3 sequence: CASSPLRQSYEQYF. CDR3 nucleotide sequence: TGCGCCAGCAGCCCTCTTCGGCAATCCTACGAGCAGTACTTC.

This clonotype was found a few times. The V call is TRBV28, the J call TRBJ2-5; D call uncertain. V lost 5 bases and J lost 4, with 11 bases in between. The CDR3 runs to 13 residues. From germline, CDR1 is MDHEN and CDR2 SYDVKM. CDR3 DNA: TGTGCCAGCAGTCCCCCGGCACGAGAGACCCAGTACTTC. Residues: CASSPPARETQYF.

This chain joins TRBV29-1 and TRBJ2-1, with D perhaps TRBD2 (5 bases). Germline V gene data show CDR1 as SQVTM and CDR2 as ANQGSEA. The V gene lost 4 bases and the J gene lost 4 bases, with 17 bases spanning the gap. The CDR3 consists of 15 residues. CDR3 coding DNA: TGCAGCGTTGTAGAACCTCAGAGGGTTTACAATGAGCAGTTCTTC. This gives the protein CSVVEPQRVYNEQFF.

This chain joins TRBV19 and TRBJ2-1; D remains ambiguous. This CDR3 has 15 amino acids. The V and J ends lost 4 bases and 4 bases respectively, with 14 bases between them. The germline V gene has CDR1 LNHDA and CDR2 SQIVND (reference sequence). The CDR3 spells CASSSDSVGYNEQFF. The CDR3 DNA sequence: TGTGCCAGTAGTAGCGATTCAGTAGGGTACAATGAGCAGTTCTTC. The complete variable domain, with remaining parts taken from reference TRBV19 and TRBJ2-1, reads DGGITQSPKYLFRKEGQNVTLSCEQNLNHDAMYWYRQDPGQGLRLIYYSQIVNDFQKGDIAEGYSVSREKKESFPLTVTSAQKNPTAFYLCASSSDSVGYNEQFFGPGTRLTVL.

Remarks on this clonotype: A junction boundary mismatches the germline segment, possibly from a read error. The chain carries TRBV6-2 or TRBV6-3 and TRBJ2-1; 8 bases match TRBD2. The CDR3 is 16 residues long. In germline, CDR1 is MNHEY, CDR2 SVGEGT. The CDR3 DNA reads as TGTGCCAGCAGTTACCTTGCGGGAGGTATCTACAATGGGCAGTTCTTC. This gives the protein CASSYLAGGIYNGQFF.

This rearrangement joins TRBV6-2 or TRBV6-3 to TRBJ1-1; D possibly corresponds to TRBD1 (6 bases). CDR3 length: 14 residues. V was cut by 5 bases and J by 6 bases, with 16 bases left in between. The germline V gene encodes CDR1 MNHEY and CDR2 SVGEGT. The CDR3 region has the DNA TGTGCCAGCAGTGGCACAGGGTCCGGTTCTGAAGCTTTCTTT. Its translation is CASSGTGSGSEAFF.

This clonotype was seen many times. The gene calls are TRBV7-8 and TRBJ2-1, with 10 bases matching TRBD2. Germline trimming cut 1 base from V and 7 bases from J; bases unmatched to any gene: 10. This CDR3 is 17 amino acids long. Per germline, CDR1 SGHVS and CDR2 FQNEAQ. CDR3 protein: CASSLGASGRSGNEQFF. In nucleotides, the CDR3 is TGTGCCAGCAGCTTAGGTGCTAGCGGGAGATCGGGGAATGAGCAGTTCTTC.

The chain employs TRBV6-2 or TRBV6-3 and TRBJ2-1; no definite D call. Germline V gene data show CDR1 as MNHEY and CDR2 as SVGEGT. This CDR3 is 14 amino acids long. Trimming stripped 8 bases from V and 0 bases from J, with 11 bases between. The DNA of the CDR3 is TGTGCCAGCGAGGCCCAAAGCTCCTACAATGAGCAGTTCTTC. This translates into CASEAQSSYNEQFF.

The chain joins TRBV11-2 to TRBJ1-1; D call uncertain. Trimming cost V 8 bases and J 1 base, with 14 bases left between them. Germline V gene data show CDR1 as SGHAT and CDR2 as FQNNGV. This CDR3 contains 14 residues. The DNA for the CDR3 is TGTGCCAGCCGGAGGCTGGGCCAGAACACTGAAGCTTTCTTT. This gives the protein CASRRLGQNTEAFF.

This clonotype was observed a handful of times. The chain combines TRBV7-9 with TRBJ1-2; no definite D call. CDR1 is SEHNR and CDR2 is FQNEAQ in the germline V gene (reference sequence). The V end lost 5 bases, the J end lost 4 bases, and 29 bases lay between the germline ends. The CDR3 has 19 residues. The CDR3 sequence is CASSPSLGEVRHLGYGYTF. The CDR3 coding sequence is TGTGCCAGCAGCCCTTCGCTCGGGGAGGTTAGACATCTTGGCTATGGCTACACCTTC.

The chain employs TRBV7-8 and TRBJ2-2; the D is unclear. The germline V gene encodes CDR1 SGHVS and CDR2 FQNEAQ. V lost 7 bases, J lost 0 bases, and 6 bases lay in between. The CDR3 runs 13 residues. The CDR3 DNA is TGTGCCAGCACGCCCGCGAACACCGGGGAGCTGTTTTTT. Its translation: CASTPANTGELFF.

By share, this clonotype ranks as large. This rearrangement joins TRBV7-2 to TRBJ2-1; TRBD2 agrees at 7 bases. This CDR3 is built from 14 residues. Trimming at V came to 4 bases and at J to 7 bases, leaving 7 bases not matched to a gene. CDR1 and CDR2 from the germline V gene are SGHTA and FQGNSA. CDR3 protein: CASSSDFSGNEQFF. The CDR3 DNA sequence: TGTGCCAGCAGCTCCGATTTTAGCGGGAATGAGCAGTTCTTC.

The DNA for the CDR3 is TGCAGTGCTCCGCGGACTAGCGGGAATGAGCAGTTCTTC. It translates to CSAPRTSGNEQFF. V usage is TRBV20-1 and J usage is TRBJ2-1, with 11 bases fitting TRBD2. Per the germline V gene, CDR1 is DFQATT and CDR2 is SNEGSKA (reference sequence). This CDR3 is built from 13 residues. J lost 7 bases, V lost 5 bases, and 4 bases had no gene match.

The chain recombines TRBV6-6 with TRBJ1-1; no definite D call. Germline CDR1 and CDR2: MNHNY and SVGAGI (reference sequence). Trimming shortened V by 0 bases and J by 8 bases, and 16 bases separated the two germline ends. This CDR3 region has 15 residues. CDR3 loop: CASSYSGSLSLEAFF. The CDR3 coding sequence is TGTGCCAGCAGTTACTCCGGCTCACTAAGCCTAGAAGCTTTCTTT.

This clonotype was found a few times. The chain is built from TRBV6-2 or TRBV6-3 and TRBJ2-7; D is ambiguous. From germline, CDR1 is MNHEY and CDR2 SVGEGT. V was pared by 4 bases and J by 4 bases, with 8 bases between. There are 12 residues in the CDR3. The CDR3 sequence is CASSSQHYEQYV. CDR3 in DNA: TGTGCCAGCAGTTCGCAACATTACGAGCAGTACGTC.

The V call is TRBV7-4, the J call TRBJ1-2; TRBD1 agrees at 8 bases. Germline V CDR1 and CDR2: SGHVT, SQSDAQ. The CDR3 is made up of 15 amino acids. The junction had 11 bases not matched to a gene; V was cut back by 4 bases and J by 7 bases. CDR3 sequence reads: CASSSPDRGSAGYTF. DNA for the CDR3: TGTGCCAGCAGCTCGCCTGACAGGGGATCGGCTGGCTACACCTTC.

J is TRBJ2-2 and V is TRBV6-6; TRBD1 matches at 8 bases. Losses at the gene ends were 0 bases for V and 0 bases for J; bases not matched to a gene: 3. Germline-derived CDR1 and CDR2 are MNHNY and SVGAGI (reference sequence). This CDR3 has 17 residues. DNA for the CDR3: TGTGCCAGCAGTTACTCGGAACAGGGGGCGAACACCGGGGAGCTGTTTTTT. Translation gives CASSYSEQGANTGELFF.

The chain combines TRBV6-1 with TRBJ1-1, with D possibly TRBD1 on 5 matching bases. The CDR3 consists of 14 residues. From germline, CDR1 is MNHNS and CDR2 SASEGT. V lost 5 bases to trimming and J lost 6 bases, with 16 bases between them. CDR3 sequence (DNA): TGTGCCAGCAGTATTGCAAGGGGTCGCGCTGAAGCTTTCTTT. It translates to CASSIARGRAEAFF.

The CDR3 sequence: CASSLSLAEETQYF. As DNA, the CDR3 is TGTGCCAGCAGCTTATCGCTAGCGGAAGAGACCCAGTACTTC. The chain links TRBV7-2 to TRBJ2-5; 7 positions match TRBD2. CDR1 is SGHTA, CDR2 FQGNSA, per germline. V lost 2 bases and J lost 3; bases outside the gene matches: 3. The CDR3 extends over 14 amino acids.

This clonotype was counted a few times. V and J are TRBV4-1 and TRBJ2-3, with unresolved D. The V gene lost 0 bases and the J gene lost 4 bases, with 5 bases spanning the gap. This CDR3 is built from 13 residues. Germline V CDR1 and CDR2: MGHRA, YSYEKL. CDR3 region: CASSQDMPDTQYF. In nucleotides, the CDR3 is TGCGCCAGCAGCCAAGACATGCCAGATACGCAGTATTTT.

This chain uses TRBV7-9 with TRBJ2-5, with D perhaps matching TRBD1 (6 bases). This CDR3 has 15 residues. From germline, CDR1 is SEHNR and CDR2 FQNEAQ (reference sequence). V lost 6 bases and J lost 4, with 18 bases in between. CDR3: CASRPPGALGETQYF. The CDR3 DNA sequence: TGTGCCAGCAGGCCCCCAGGGGCTCTGGGAGAGACCCAGTACTTC.

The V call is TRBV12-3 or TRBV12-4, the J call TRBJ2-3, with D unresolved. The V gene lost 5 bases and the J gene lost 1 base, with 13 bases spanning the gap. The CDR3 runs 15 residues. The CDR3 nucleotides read TGTGCCAGCAGTGCCACGGCCCAGGGCACAGATACGCAGTATTTT. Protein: CASSATAQGTDTQYF.

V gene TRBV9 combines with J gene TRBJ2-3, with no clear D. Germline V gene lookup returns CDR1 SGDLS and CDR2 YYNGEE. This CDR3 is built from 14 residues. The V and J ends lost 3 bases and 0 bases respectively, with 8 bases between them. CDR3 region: CASSAEGSTDTQYF. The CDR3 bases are TGTGCCAGCAGCGCGGAAGGAAGCACAGATACGCAGTATTTT. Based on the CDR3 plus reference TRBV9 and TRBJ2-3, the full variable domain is DSGVTQTPKHLITATGQRVTLRCSPRSGDLSVYWYQQSLDQGLQFLIQYYNGEERAKGNILERFSAQQFPDLHSELNLSSLELGDSALYFCASSAEGSTDTQYFGPGTRLTVL.

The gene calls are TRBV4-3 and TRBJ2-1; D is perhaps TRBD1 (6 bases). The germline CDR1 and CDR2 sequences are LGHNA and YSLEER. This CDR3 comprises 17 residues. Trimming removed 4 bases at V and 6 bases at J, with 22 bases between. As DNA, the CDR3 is TGCGCCAGCAGCCTCATTAACAGGGTTGACCGGGGCAATGAGCAGTTCTTC. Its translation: CASSLINRVDRGNEQFF.